Following are 9 T cell receptor beta chains from one sample sequenced in a study of blood T cell repertoires in COVID-19. The method was immunoSEQ multiplex PCR; TCRdb's version includes in-frame clones alone and lacks a portion of them. The profile covers approximately 390,000 clones, with 90% appearing a single time and 6% to 7.5% taken by the ten largest. Sequencing was done on a sample of peripheral blood. All receptors derive from a man between 18 and 29 years old with active or convalescent COVID-19.

V gene TRBV7-2 combines with J gene TRBJ1-5, with 7 bases lining up with TRBD1. Germline-derived CDR1 and CDR2 are SGHTA and FQGNSA. After removal of 5 bases from V and 5 bases from J, the junction contained 9 bases not matched to a gene. The CDR3 sequence is 15 residues long. The CDR3 bases are TGTGCCAGCAGCCTACAGGGGCTCACCCATCAGCCCCAGCATTTT. Translated, it gives CASSLQGLTHQPQHF.

The gene calls are TRBV12-2 and TRBJ2-7; TRBD2, the D gene given by the table, was not confirmed from the DNA. TRBV12-2 is assigned pseudogene status. The CDR3 sequence is 15 residues long. CDR3 DNA: TGTGCAAGTCGCCAACGACTAGCGGGAGGCTACGAGCAGTACTTC. It encodes CASRQRLAGGYEQYF.

This clone showed up just a few times. The chain carries TRBV24-1 and TRBJ1-2; 7 bases are a match to TRBD1. Germline loops: CDR1 KGHDR, CDR2 SFDVKD. The CDR3 runs to 15 residues. V was pared by 5 bases and J by 4 bases, with 9 bases of the junction left unmatched. This chain's CDR3 is CATSGPGQKSYGYTF. The CDR3 region has the DNA TGTGCCACCAGTGGGCCGGGACAGAAAAGCTATGGCTACACCTTC.

The rearrangement uses TRBV7-8 and TRBJ1-1; possibly TRBD1 for D (6 bases). V was trimmed by 0 bases and J by 1 base, leaving 18 bases between them. CDR3 length: 18 amino acids. Germline CDR1 reads SGHVS; CDR2 reads FQNEAQ. This chain's CDR3 is CASSLALGYTGTNTEAFF. The CDR3 DNA reads TGTGCCAGCAGCTTAGCATTGGGGTACACAGGGACGAACACTGAAGCTTTCTTT.

This chain links TRBV6-2 or TRBV6-3 with TRBJ1-2; the D gene is possibly TRBD1 (5 bases). The V gene lost 0 bases and the J gene lost 4 bases, with 15 bases spanning the gap. CDR1 is MNHEY and CDR2 is SVGEGT in the germline V gene. CDR3 length: 16 residues. The DNA for the CDR3 is TGTGCCAGCAGTTACTCGATCAGGGATGATAGCTATGGCTACACCTTC. It translates to CASSYSIRDDSYGYTF.

The J gene is TRBJ1-2, the V gene TRBV13, with D hard to call. Germline CDR1 PRHDT, CDR2 FYEKMQ (reference sequence). Trimming took off 2 bases at V and 5 bases at J, with 12 bases between the two ends. CDR3 size: 14 residues. CDR3 DNA sequence: TGTGCCAGCAGCTTATCTATCTCCAATTATGGCTACACCTTC. It is translated as CASSLSISNYGYTF.

The V call is TRBV5-1, the J call TRBJ2-7; D perhaps matches TRBD2 (5 bases). V lost 2 bases to trimming and J lost 6 bases, with 6 bases between them. This CDR3 is built from 11 residues. CDR1 SGHRS and CDR2 YFSETQ come from the germline V gene. The CDR3 sequence: CASSFGVEQYF. The DNA of the CDR3 is TGCGCCAGCAGCTTCGGGGTCGAGCAGTACTTC.

Concerning this clone itself: A much bigger clone sits one base away, suggesting this may be a read error. CDR3 protein: CASSLGQSYEQYF. CDR3 nucleotides: TGTGCCAGCAGCTTGGGACAGAGCTACGAGCAGTACTTC. This chain connects TRBV3-1 (or the pseudogene TRBV3-2) to TRBJ2-7; 7 bases are a match to TRBD1. Per germline, CDR1 LGHDT and CDR2 YNNKEL (reference sequence). The CDR3 is made up of 13 amino acids. Trimming cost V 5 bases and J 3 bases; bases outside gene matches: 4.

The chain is built from TRBV7-9 and TRBJ1-2; D remains unclear. Trimming cost V 3 bases and J 4 bases, with 9 bases left between them. The CDR3 extends over 13 amino acids. Germline-derived CDR1 and CDR2 are SEHNR and FQNEAQ (reference sequence). CDR3 region: CASSFTESYGYTF. The CDR3 region has the DNA TGTGCCAGCAGCTTCACAGAATCCTATGGCTACACCTTC.